The source of this T cell receptor beta chain is a study of cytomegalovirus exposure and HLA in healthy donors. The study ran its PCR with 60 Vbeta and 13 Jbeta primers. Generated by immunoSEQ multiplex PCR, the TCRdb table keeps only in-frame clones and is missing some. This table has roughly 150,000 clones, approximately 80% appearing once. Sequencing was performed on PBMCs. This clonotype originated in a male donor in good health and CMV-seronegative.

The CDR3 DNA sequence: TGTGCCAGCTCTCCTCGGGACAAGAAGGATGAAGCTTTCTTT. It translates to CASSPRDKKDEAFF. The chain has TRBV18 and TRBJ1-1; possible D gene TRBD1, 6 bases. The CDR3 covers 14 residues. Deletions cut 6 bases from V and 7 bases from J, with 18 bases between. Per germline, CDR1 KGHSH and CDR2 LQKENI.